This T cell receptor beta chain was recorded in a study of shared clonotypes between healthy human individuals (dated by TCRdb to about 2020). Regarding the complete study: A couple of women and a few men aged 18 to 49 years were included in the cohort. For each donor, CD4 naive and CD4 memory were each given three plates, CD8 naive was given two plates, and CD8 memory was given one plate. To estimate repertoire size and how much clonotypes are shared between individuals, the study performed deep sequencing of blood TCR repertoires from about 5 healthy adults. To increase sequencing depth and limit assay-specific biases, TCR repertoire library preparation and sequencing were carried out by different laboratories using diverse techniques. Leukapheresis yielded between about 0.94 and 10 billion PBMCs per donor.

Overall results and qualifications from the work: Compared with non-shared clonotypes, clonotypes shared by all four sorted-subset donors had higher generation probabilities. The small number of donors limited the genetic and exposure-history diversity represented. Sharing across a handful of donors was observed for around 5% of naive CD4, 3.5% of naive CD8, around 2.5% of memory CD4, and roughly 0.4% of memory CD8 clonotypes. Pairwise subsampling led to the expectation that sequencing depth would affect the degree of clonotype sharing among donors. Estimated clonotype richness was generally larger for naive than for memory subsets. Even with the large sequencing depth, rarefaction of the sorted-subset datasets indicated that sequencing was incomplete. Sampling was restricted to blood, and TCR repertoires in tissue are likely to differ from TCR repertoires in blood.

Remarks on this clone: Its recognized antigen is unknown. No base qualities exist here, and no much larger clone lies one base off it. The sample holds other DNA sequences that translate to the same CDR3.

Healthy HIV-negative adults with no recently reported acute infections or vaccinations were included as donors. All donors were Caucasian adults living in Nashville, Tennessee, USA. CD4+ T cells were enriched through magnetic negative selection, after which naive cells were positively selected on CD45RA and the remaining negative fraction served as the memory subset. Blood was collected by leukapheresis, and PBMCs were isolated by Ficoll-Histopaque density gradient centrifugation and then cryopreserved in liquid nitrogen vapor phase. Purity and quantity of every magnetically sorted T cell population were checked by analytical flow cytometry. Genomic DNA was isolated from every sorted fraction and measured by UV absorbance on a Nanodrop 2000c. The germline V gene (reference sequence) supplies CDR1 SGHAT and CDR2 FQDESV. V drops 3 bases and J drops 4 bases, leaving 13 bases in between. The CDR3 holds 14 amino acids from the cysteine to the phenylalanine. The kept DNA is CDR3 alone, 42 bases in frame from the first base.

Using the deep immunoSEQ assay, multiplex PCR amplified TCR CDR3 regions from genomic DNA. Extracted genomic DNA from each cell subset was distributed evenly across all wells of several immunoSEQ 96-well plates, and each plate was treated as a replicate. For sorted subsets, roughly 0.2 ug genomic DNA, equal to about 30,000 T cell genomes, was loaded into each replicate PCR. Purified libraries were quantified with a Qubit 3.0 fluorometer, sized on a Bioanalyzer 2100, and re-quantified with the KAPA Library Quantification kit. A separate single-read 150-cycle Illumina NextSeq 550 flow cell was used to sequence each immunoSEQ 96-well plate. The authors processed their data as follows. Because the immunoSEQ output held only junctional sequences and lacked quality scores, the filtering could not match the filtering applied to full-length reads. To assign V/J genes and CDR3, sequences were annotated using PyIR, a Python wrapper for IgBLAST v1.9, with IMGT germline references. Reads were filtered out if the reads had weak V/J assignments (E-value above 1e-6), no CDR3, stop codons, out-of-frame junctions, or ambiguous translated residues. V3J clonotypes were defined as sequences sharing the same inferred V gene, J gene, and CDR3 amino acid sequence. Percentage overlap between repertoires was calculated by dividing the number of shared unique clonotypes by the size of the smaller repertoire. Three approaches were used to assess repertoire richness: RTK rarefaction, the Chao1 estimator, and Recon v2.1 estimates of unobserved clonotypes. Generation probabilities for all TCRbeta clonotypes obtained by the gDNA method from a few donors were computed using OLGA. The immuneACCESS repertoire file appears here via TCRdb, limited to in-frame rearrangements. These files lack a portion of the clones; in checked studies, under half of the deficit traces to unresolved V genes, and the cause of the others is not known. Clone size and V and J calls were adopted from that table, with D and trimming inferred from the DNA. Within this sample are 950,000 to 1,100,000 clones, with around 82% of them counted one time only. Roughly 0.55% of the sample goes to the ten largest clones.

The sample consisted of memory CD4+ T cells from PBMCs. This specimen's cell subset or site label, per the study, means: CD45RA-negative fraction. This TCR was sampled from a man younger than 35 in good health. Some clones in this sample may be carry-over from other donors' samples. The V and J segments used are TRBV11-1 and TRBJ2-7, and perhaps TRBD1 as D gene, on 5 matching bases. The nucleotide sequence reads TGTGCCAGCAGCTTCCGCGGCAGGGTATACGAGCAGTACTTC. Its coded protein is CASSFRGRVYEQYF.